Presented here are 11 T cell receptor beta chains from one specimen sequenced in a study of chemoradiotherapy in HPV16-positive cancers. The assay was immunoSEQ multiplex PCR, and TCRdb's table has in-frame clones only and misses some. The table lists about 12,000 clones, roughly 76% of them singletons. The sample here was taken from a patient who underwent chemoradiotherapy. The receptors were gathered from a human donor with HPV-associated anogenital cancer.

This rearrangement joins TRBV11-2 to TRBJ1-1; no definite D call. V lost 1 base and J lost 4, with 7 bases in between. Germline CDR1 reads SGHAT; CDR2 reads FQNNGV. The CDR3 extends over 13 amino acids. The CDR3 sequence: CASSLVGSTEAFF. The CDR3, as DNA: TGTGCCAGCAGCTTAGTTGGCTCCACTGAAGCTTTCTTT.

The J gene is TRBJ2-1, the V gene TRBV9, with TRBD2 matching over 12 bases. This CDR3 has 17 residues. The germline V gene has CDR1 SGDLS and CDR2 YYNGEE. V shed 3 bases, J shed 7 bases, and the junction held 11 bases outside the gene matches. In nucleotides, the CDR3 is TGTGCCAGCAGCGGGGTAGGAACTAGCGGGAGGATTAATGAGCAGTTCTTC. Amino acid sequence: CASSGVGTSGRINEQFF.

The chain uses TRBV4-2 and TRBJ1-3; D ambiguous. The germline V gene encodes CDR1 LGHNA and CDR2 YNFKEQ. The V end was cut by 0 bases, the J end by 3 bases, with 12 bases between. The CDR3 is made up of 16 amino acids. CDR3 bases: TGTGCCAGCAGCCAAGATTTTAATGTGGGTGGAAACACCATATATTTT. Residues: CASSQDFNVGGNTIYF.

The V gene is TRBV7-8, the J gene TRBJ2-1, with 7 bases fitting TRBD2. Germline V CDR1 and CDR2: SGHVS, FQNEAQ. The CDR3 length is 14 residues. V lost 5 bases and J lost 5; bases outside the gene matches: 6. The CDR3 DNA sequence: TGTGCCAGCAGCCCTGGACTAGGGAACAATGAGCAGTTCTTC. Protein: CASSPGLGNNEQFF.

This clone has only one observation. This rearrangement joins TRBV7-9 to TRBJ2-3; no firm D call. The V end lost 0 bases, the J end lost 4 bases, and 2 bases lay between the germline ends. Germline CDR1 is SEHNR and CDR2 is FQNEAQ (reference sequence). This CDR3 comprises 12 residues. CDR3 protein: CASSLAPDTQYF. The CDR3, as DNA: TGTGCCAGCAGCTTAGCGCCAGATACGCAGTATTTT.

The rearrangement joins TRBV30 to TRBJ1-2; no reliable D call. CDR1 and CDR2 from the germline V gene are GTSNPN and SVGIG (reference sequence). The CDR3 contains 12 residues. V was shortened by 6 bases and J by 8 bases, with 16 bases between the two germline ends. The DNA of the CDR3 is TGTGCCTGTTCCATCAATTATGGGGGCTACACCTTC. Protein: CACSINYGGYTF.

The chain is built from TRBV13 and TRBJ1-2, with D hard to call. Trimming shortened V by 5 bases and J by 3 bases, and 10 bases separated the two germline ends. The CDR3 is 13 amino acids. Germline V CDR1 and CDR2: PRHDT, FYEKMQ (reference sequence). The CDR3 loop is CASSPTHDYGYTF. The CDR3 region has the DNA TGTGCCAGCAGCCCGACTCACGACTATGGCTACACCTTC. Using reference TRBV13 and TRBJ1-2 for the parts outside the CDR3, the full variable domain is AAGVIQSPRHLIKEKRETATLKCYPIPRHDTVYWYQQGPGQDPQFLISFYEKMQSDKGSIPDRFSAQQFSDYHSELNMSSLELGDSALYFCASSPTHDYGYTFGSGTRLTVV.

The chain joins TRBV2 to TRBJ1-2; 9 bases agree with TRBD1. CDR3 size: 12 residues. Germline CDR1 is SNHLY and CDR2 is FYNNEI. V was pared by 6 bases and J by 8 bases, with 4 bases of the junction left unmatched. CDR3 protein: CASRTGGRGYTF. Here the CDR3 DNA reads TGTGCCAGCAGAACAGGGGGCCGGGGCTACACCTTC.

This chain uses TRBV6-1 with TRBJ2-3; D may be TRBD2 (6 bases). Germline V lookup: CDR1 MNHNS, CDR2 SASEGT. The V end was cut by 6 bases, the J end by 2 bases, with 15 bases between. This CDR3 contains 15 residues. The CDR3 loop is CASRGGSGITDTQYF. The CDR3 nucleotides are TGTGCCAGCAGGGGGGGTAGCGGAATCACAGATACGCAGTATTTT.

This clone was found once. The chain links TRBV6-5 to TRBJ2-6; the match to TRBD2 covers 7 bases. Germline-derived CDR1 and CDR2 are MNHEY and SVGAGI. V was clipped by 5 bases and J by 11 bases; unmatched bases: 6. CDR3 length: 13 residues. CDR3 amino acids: CASSMNREDVLTF. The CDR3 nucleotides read TGTGCCAGCAGTATGAACCGGGAGGACGTCCTGACTTTC.

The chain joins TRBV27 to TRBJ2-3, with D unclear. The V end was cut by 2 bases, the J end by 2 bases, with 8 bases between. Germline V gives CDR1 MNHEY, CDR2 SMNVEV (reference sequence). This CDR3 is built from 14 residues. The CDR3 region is CASSLNAYTDTQYF. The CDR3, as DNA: TGTGCCAGCAGTTTAAACGCTTACACAGATACGCAGTATTTT.